The present T cell receptor (beta chain) was sequenced within a study of T cells in women clearing cervical HPV infection. Findings and limits, study-wide: CIN3+ cases had significantly higher TCR richness than controls; evenness did not differ.

The length of the CDR3 is 14 residues. Looked up from germline, CDR1 is SGHRS and CDR2 is YFSETQ. Trimming removed 4 bases from V and 4 bases from J, with 15 bases in between. Regarding this clone: Its target is not known. The read terminates 3 residues before the CDR3 end, so the remaining end is supplied by the germline J gene.

MY09/MY11 PCR detected cervical HPV DNA; dot-blot assigned genotypes. Profiling relied on immunoSEQ multiplex PCR, and the TCRdb table lists in-frame clones only, not all of them. Listed are more than 40,000 clones; approximately 1% falls within the top ten. The sequencing sample was made of blood buffy coat. This chain connects TRBV5-1 to TRBJ2-7, with D unresolved. The TCR originated in a woman between 18 and 69 years old with a cervical HPV16 infection that either progressed to CIN3+ or cleared (not recorded which). CDR3 bases read: TGCGCCAGCAGCCTCGACTCCTCCGCGTACGAG. It is translated as CASSLDSSAYE. The full CDR3 is CASSLDSSAYEQYF.